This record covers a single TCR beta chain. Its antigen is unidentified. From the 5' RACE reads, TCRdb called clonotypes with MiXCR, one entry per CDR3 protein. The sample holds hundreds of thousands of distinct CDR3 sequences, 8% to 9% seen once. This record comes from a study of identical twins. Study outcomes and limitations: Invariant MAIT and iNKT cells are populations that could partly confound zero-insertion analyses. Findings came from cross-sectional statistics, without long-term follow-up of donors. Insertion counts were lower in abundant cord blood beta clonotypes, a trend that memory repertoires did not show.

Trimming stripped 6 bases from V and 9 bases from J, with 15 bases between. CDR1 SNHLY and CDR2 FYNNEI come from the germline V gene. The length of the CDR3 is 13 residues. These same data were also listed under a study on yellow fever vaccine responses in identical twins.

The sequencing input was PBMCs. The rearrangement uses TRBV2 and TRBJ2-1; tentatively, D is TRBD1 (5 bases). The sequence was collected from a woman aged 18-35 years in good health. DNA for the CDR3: TGTGCCAGCAGAGGTTCAGGGTGGGGTGAGCAGTTCTTC. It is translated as CASRGSGWGEQFF.